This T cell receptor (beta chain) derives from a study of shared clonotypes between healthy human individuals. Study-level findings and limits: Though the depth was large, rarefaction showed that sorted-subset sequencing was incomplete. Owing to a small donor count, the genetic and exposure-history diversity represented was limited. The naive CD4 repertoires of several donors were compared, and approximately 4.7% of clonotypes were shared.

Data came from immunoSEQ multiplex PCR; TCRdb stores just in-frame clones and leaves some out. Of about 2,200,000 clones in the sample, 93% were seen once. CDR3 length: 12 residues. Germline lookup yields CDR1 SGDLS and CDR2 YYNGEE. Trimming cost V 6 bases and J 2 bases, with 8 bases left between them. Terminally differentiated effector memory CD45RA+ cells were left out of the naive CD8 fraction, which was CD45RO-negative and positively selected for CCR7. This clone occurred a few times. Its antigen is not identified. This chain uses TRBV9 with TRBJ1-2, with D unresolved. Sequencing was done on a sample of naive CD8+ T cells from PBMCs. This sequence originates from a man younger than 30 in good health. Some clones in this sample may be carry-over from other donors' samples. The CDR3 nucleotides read TGTGCCAGCACATTCCCGAACTATGGCTACACCTTC. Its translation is CASTFPNYGYTF.